This TCR beta chain emerged from a study of T cells in localized non-small cell lung cancer (dated by TCRdb to 2020 to 2022). Concerning the study at large: T cell repertoires of 200 to 250 early-stage NSCLC patients were analyzed, with tumors being compared against uninvolved tumor-adjacent lungs. All 250 or so NSCLC patients in the cohort were treatment-naive and had localized lung tumors that were resected. Of the NSCLC patients, roughly 130 were male and some 97 were female, and the mean age was approximately 69 years.

At diagnosis, peripheral blood, uninvolved tumor-adjacent lung and tumor were collected and were preserved as a mix of fresh-frozen and FFPE material. Blood samples were analyzed as peripheral blood mononuclear cells for TCR repertoire profiling. Notes on this clone: Its cognate antigen has yet to be identified. No quality values exist for individual bases; no much larger clone is one base distant.

What the research found in general, with its limitations: A median of around 50 of the top 100 tumor clones turned up in the paired uninvolved adjacent lung, and 25 to 30 of those clones also ranked among the top 100 of that same adjacent lung. Because multi-region tumor sequencing was not done, intratumor heterogeneity could not be ruled out. Uninvolved tumor-adjacent lung showed the highest T cell clonality, higher than tumor, which suggests more focused antigenic responses in the uninvolved tumor-adjacent lung. Because of the exploratory design, TCR variables were selected using unadjusted p-values without false-discovery rate correction. Higher blood T cell density associated with longer overall survival, while higher adjacent-lung clonality associated with shorter survival.

The germline V end is reduced by 1 base and the J end by 6 bases; junction bases left unmatched: 1. The CDR3 covers 14 residues, taking in both the cysteine and the phenylalanine. The read is trimmed to its CDR3 DNA, 42 bases read in frame from base 1. CDR1 and CDR2 (SGDLS, YYNGEE) derive from the germline V gene. TCR beta CDR3 regions were sequenced from DNA using the immunoSEQ Assay. Per the source publication's procedure: To compute T cell density, TCR beta template counts were normalized to usable DNA, which was estimated by amplifying housekeeping genes. Using the preseqR package, richness was estimated by extrapolating to 120,000 templates for tissue samples and 400,000 templates for PBMC samples. Clonality was defined as one minus Pielou's evenness. Tissue-enriched TCRs were identified through differential abundance testing performed on productive amino-acid clonotypes, with a minimum total count of 5 and an alpha of 0.1. The Jaccard Index and the Morisita Overlap Index were used to quantify repertoire overlap between compartments. TCR beta CDR3s were clustered by GLIPH together with public tetramer-defined viral CDR3s, and at least three viral sequences plus V-gene enrichment were required for viral motifs. Sourced from immuneACCESS, this table was stored by TCRdb with only in-frame sequences that have V and J called. A share of the clones is absent; for the studies checked, an unresolved V gene accounts for under half, and the remainder has no known explanation. The D gene and trimming were derived from the DNA, and the V and J assignments and clone size from that table. The sample table shows approximately 15,000 clones, and more than 80% are seen once. The ten largest make up about 3.9% of the sample.

The chain uses TRBV9 and TRBJ2-1, with 10 central nucleotides matching TRBD1. Sample: peripheral blood, taken before any cancer treatment. This receptor was identified in a woman between 40 and 69 years old with stage I lung adenocarcinoma. The DNA sequence is as follows: TGTGCCAGCAGCGTACGGACAGGGGGCAATGAGCAGTTCTTC. This codes for CASSVRTGGNEQFF. Reference TRBV9 and TRBJ2-1 genes cover what lies past the CDR3, so the full variable domain is DSGVTQTPKHLITATGQRVTLRCSPRSGDLSVYWYQQSLDQGLQFLIQYYNGEERAKGNILERFSAQQFPDLHSELNLSSLELGDSALYFCASSVRTGGNEQFFGPGTRLTVL.